A selection of T cell receptor beta chains follows, all from one sample in a study of CD8 T cells in ankylosing spondylitis. Via MiXCR, TCRdb re-called the 5' RACE reads, giving one row per CDR3 protein. This sample has roughly 370,000 distinct CDR3 sequences, with 20% to 25% found just once. Input material: blood, either unsorted or a sorted T cell fraction (not recorded which). The receptors shown here come from a male donor with ankylosing spondylitis. CDR3s include the opening cysteine and the closing phenylalanine or tryptophan. The order of the fields is D gene, V gene, J gene, clone size, CDR3 DNA, CDR3 protein. A D gene is named only where the DNA matches it firmly. Rows give clone size only sometimes, using once, few, many, or a class for an expanded clone.

>TRBD1|TRBV5-1|TRBJ2-1|-
TGCGCCACCCGGGGGACAGGGGATTTTGGTGAGCAGTTCTTC
CATRGTGDFGEQFF
>-|TRBV28|TRBJ2-2|-
TGTGCCAGCAGTTTTTCATCGACAGGGGAGCTGTTTTTT
CASSFSSTGELFF
>-|TRBV4-3|TRBJ1-3|-
TGCGCCAGCAGCCAAGATCCAGGGCTCGGAAACACCATATATTTT
CASSQDPGLGNTIYF
>TRBD2|TRBV7-9|TRBJ2-1|-
TGTGCCAGCAGCCAAGGGACTAGCGGGAGGTACAATGAGCAGTTCTTC
CASSQGTSGRYNEQFF
>TRBD2|TRBV10-3|TRBJ2-3|-
TGTGCCATCAGTGAGTCGGGACTAACGAATGCAGATACGCAGTATTTT
CAISESGLTNADTQYF
>-|TRBV29-1|TRBJ2-5|-
TGCAGCGTTGGGGGAGGGGGCTTGACCCAGTACTTC
CSVGGGGLTQYF
>-|TRBV6-1|TRBJ1-6|-
TGTGCCAGCAACGTTAAGGGATTCAATTCACCCCTCCACTTT
CASNVKGFNSPLHF
>TRBD2|TRBV7-7|TRBJ2-3|few
TGTGCTAGCAGCAACTCGGGGGGAGATACGCAGTATTTT
CASSNSGGDTQYF
>TRBD2|TRBV12-3/TRBV12-4|TRBJ2-1|few
TGTGCCAGCAGTTCAATGGCGGGAGAAGGATACAATGAGCAGTTCTTC
CASSSMAGEGYNEQFF
>-|TRBV29-1|TRBJ2-7|-
TGCAGCGTTGAGGGGAGGGGGGGGCGCAACTACGAGCAGTACTTC
CSVEGRGGRNYEQYF
>-|TRBV2|TRBJ2-7|-
TGTGCCAGCAGTGTACAGGAAAGCTCCTACGAGCAGTACTTC
CASSVQESSYEQYF
>-|TRBV20-1|TRBJ1-1|few
TGCAGTGCTTCGACCCTCATTCCGGGGGGAAACACTGAAGCTTTCTTT
CSASTLIPGGNTEAFF
>TRBD1|TRBV11-2|TRBJ1-6|-
TGTGCCAGCAGCTTACGAGGGACAGCAAATTCACCCCTCCACTTT
CASSLRGTANSPLHF
>TRBD1|TRBV5-1|TRBJ2-2|-
TGCGCCAGCAGCTTTTACTGGGACAGGGGTAACACCGGGGAGCTGTTTTTT
CASSFYWDRGNTGELFF
>-|TRBV12-3/TRBV12-4|TRBJ1-4|few
TGTGCCAGCAGTCCAACCTCAGGGAATTGGGGTGAAAAACTGTTTTTT
CASSPTSGNWGEKLFF
>TRBD2|TRBV10-3|TRBJ2-1|-
TGTGCCATCAGTGGACTAGCGGGAGTGCATGAGCAGTTCTTC
CAISGLAGVHEQFF
>-|TRBV4-1|TRBJ1-1|few
TGCGCCAGCAGCGTAAGGGGCTTAAACACTGAAGCTTTCTTT
CASSVRGLNTEAFF
>-|TRBV29-1|TRBJ1-5|few
TGCAGCGCGCAATATAGCAATCAGCCCCAGCATTTT
CSAQYSNQPQHF
>-|TRBV6-5|TRBJ2-2|many
TGTGCCAGCAGTTACTCTATTTCGCCAGGGGGGTTCACCGGGGAGCTGTTTTTT
CASSYSISPGGFTGELFF
>-|TRBV18|TRBJ1-2|few
TGTGCCAGCTCCCCCCCGGAGGGGAGCTATGGCTACACCTTC
CASSPPEGSYGYTF
>TRBD1|TRBV5-1|TRBJ1-4|few
TGCGCCAGCAGCAGGGGGGACAGACCAACTAATGAAAAACTGTTTTTT
CASSRGDRPTNEKLFF
>-|TRBV24-1|TRBJ2-1|few
TGTGCCACCAGTGATTCCGGCGGTAGGCAGTTCTTC
CATSDSGGRQFF
>TRBD2|TRBV3-1|TRBJ2-3|-
TGTGCCAGCAGCATAACTAGCGGGAGGGATACGCAGTATTTT
CASSITSGRDTQYF
>-|TRBV7-2|TRBJ2-1|few
TGTGCCAGCAGCTTAGGTCTGTGGCTAGCAGGGGGGAAGCAGTTCTTC
CASSLGLWLAGGKQFF
>-|TRBV14|TRBJ2-3|few
TGTGCCAGCAGAGGAGTAGCGCTCACAGATACGCAGTATTTT
CASRGVALTDTQYF
>TRBD1|TRBV6-1|TRBJ1-1|few
TGTGCCAGCACATCCGACAGGGGCACTGAAGCTTTCTTT
CASTSDRGTEAFF
>-|TRBV7-7|TRBJ2-5|few
TGTGCTAGCACCATCCAACCTGCTCCAAAAGAGACCCAGTACTTC
CASTIQPAPKETQYF
>-|TRBV3-1|TRBJ2-6|-
TGTGCCAGCAGCCCGTCTCTTCTAGCGCTCCCTGGGGCCAACGTCCTGACTTTC
CASSPSLLALPGANVLTF
>-|TRBV6-1|TRBJ1-2|-
TGTGCCAGCAGTGAAACGGTTGGCTATGGCTACACCTTC
CASSETVGYGYTF
>TRBD1|TRBV29-1|TRBJ1-1|few
TGCAGCGTCGGGGACAGGCTCGGCACTGAAGCTTTCTTT
CSVGDRLGTEAFF
>TRBD1|TRBV7-2|TRBJ1-2|few
TGTGCCAGCAGCCCGACAGGGGGGTATGGCTACACCTTC
CASSPTGGYGYTF
>TRBD1|TRBV2|TRBJ2-1|-
TGTGCCAGCAGTGAGACCCAGGGGGCCATAGGAGAGCAGTTCTTC
CASSETQGAIGEQFF
>-|TRBV10-3|TRBJ1-5|few
TGTGCCATCAGTGAGTCGATTGGGGACGGGGTTCCCCAGCATTTT
CAISESIGDGVPQHF
>TRBD1|TRBV7-2|TRBJ2-6|-
TGTGCCAGCAGCACAGCGACAGGGGACGCTGGGGCCAACGTCCTGACTTTC
CASSTATGDAGANVLTF
>-|TRBV5-5|TRBJ2-3|few
TGTGCCAGCAGCTTGGGACTTCTCGGCACAGATACGCAGTATTTT
CASSLGLLGTDTQYF
>-|TRBV28|TRBJ2-1|-
TGTGCCAGCACCTCCGGAGGAAGAGGCAATGAGCAGTTCTTC
CASTSGGRGNEQFF
>-|TRBV27|TRBJ1-1|-
TGTGCCAGCAGTTCAACAGGGATGGGGCACACTGAAGCTTTCTTT
CASSSTGMGHTEAFF
>-|TRBV6-4|TRBJ2-2|few
TGTGCCAGCAGTGACTCGGACTTCTCCCCCGGGGAGCTGTTTTTT
CASSDSDFSPGELFF
>TRBD1|TRBV5-6|TRBJ1-1|few
TGTGCCAGCATTCAAGACAGGGCGTTGGGCACTGAAGCTTTCTTT
CASIQDRALGTEAFF
>-|TRBV28|TRBJ1-1|-
TGTGCCAGCACCCCTACCCGGGACCCTCCACGAGCTTTCTTT
CASTPTRDPPRAFF
>TRBD1|TRBV4-2|TRBJ2-7|few
TGTGCCAGCAGCCCTGGGACAGGGGGCCACTACGAGCAGTACTTC
CASSPGTGGHYEQYF
>-|TRBV7-2|TRBJ2-7|-
TGTGCCAGCAGCTCTTCGGGAAGGTACGAGCAGTACTTC
CASSSSGRYEQYF
>-|TRBV28|TRBJ1-5|-
TGTGCCAGCAGTTTTACAGTGTTTCAGCCCCAGCATTTT
CASSFTVFQPQHF
>-|TRBV7-9|TRBJ2-2|few
TGTGCCAGCAGCCGATGGGGACAAGACACCGGGGAGCTGTTTTTT
CASSRWGQDTGELFF
>-|TRBV3-1|TRBJ2-1|few
TGTGCCAGCAGCCCTCCCCCGGGGAGCTCCTACAATGAGCAGTTCTTC
CASSPPPGSSYNEQFF
>-|TRBV6-1|TRBJ2-1|few
TGTGCCAGCAGTGAAGCTGGGCGCACCTACAATGAGCAGTTCTTC
CASSEAGRTYNEQFF
>-|TRBV21-1|TRBJ2-7|-
TGTGCCAGCAGCAAAGGTAGGACAGGGGTCTCCTACGAGCAGTACTTC
CASSKGRTGVSYEQYF
>TRBD2|TRBV27|TRBJ2-1|few
TGTGCCAGCAGTTTAAGCCTAGCGGGCAGCGATGAGCAGTTCTTC
CASSLSLAGSDEQFF
>TRBD2|TRBV20-1|TRBJ2-7|many
TGCAGTTGTAGCGGGGGTAGCTCCGAGCAGTACTTC
CSCSGGSSEQYF
>TRBD1|TRBV2|TRBJ1-5|-
TGTGCCAGCAGAGGACAGGGGCTTAGCAATCAGCCCCAGCATTTT
CASRGQGLSNQPQHF
>-|TRBV28|TRBJ2-5|-
TGTGCCAGCGCGGAGGGCGGGAAAGAGACCCAGTACTTC
CASAEGGKETQYF
>TRBD1|TRBV7-2|TRBJ1-2|-
TGTGCCAGCAGCAAAGGACAGGGGGCTCTATATGGCTACACCTTC
CASSKGQGALYGYTF
>-|TRBV25-1|TRBJ1-3|-
TGTGCCAGCAGTGGGTCGGCGGACTGGGGAAACACCATATATTTT
CASSGSADWGNTIYF
>-|TRBV9|TRBJ2-5|few
TGTGCCAGCAGCGCCTCCAATCTAGCTAGCGAGACCCAGTACTTC
CASSASNLASETQYF
>-|TRBV5-1|TRBJ1-3|-
TGCGCCAGCTCTCTTGACGTGGAAAACACCATATATTTT
CASSLDVENTIYF